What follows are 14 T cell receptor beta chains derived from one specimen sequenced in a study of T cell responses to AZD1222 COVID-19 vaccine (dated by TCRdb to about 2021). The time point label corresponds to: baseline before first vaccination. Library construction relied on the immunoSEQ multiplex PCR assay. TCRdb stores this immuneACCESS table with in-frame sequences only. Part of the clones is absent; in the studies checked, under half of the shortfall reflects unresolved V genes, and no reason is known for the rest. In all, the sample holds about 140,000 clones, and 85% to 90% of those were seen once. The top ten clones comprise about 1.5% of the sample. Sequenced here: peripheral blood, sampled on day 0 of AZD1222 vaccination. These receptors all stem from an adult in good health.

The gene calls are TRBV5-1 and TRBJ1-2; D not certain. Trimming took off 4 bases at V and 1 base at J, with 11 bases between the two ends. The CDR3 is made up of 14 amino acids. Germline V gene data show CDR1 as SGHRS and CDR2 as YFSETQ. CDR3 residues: CASSVTTDNYGYTF. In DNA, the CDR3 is TGCGCCAGCAGCGTAACTACAGATAACTATGGCTACACCTTC.

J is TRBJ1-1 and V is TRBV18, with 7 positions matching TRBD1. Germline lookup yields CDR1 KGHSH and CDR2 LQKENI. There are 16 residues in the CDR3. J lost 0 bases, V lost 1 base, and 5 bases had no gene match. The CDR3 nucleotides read TGTGCCAGCTCACCACTCAGGGGGGTGCTGAACACTGAAGCTTTCTTT. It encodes CASSPLRGVLNTEAFF.

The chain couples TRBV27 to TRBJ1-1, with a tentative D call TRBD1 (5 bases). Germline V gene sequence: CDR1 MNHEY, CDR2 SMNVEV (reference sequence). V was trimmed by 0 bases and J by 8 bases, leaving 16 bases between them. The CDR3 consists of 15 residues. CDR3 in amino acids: CASSLSSGRGGEAFF. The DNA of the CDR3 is TGTGCCAGCAGTTTATCATCGGGTCGGGGCGGGGAAGCTTTCTTT.

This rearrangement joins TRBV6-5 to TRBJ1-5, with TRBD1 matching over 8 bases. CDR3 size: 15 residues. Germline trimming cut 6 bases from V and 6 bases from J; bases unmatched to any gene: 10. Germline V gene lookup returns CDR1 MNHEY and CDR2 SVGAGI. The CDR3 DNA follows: TGTGCCAGCAGCCTACAGGGGGAACGAGGTCAGCCCCAGCATTTT. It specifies CASSLQGERGQPQHF.

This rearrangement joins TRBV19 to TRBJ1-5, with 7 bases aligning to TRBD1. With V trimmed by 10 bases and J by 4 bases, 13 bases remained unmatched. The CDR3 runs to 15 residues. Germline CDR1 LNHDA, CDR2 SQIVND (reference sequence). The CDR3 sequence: CATWDSEFSNQPQHF. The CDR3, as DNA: TGTGCCACGTGGGACAGCGAATTCAGTAATCAGCCCCAGCATTTT.

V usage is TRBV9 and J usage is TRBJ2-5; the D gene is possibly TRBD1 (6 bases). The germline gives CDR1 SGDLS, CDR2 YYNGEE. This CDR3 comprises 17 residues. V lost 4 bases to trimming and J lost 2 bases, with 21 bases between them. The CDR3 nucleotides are TGTGCCAGCAGCCCACGACAGGCCGCCGGACCGCAAGAGACCCAGTACTTC. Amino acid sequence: CASSPRQAAGPQETQYF.

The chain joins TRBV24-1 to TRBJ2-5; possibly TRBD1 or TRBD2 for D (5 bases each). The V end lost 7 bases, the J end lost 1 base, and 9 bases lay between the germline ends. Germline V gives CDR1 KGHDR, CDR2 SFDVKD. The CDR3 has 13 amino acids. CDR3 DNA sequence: TGTGCCACCAGCCGGGGACCCCAAGAGACCCAGTACTTC. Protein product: CATSRGPQETQYF.

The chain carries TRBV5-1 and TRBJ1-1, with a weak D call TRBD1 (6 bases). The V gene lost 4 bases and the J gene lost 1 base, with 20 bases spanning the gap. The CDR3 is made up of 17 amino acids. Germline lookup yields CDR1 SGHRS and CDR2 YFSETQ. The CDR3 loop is CASSPSIRGGSNTEAFF. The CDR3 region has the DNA TGCGCCAGCAGCCCGTCTATACGGGGGGGCTCGAACACTGAAGCTTTCTTT.

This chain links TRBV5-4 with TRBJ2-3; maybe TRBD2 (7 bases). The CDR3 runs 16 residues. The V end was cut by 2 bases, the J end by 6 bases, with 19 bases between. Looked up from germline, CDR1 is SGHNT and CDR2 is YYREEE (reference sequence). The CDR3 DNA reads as TGTGCCAGCAGCTTACCCGTGGGGGGGGCAGGGGATACGCAGTATTTT. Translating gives CASSLPVGGAGDTQYF.

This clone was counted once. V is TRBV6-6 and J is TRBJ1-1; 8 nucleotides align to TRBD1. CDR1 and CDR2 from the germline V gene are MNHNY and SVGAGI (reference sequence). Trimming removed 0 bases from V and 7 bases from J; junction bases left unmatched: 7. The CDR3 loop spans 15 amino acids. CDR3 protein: CASSYSRDRFGEAFF. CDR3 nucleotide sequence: TGTGCCAGCAGTTACTCCCGGGACAGGTTTGGTGAAGCTTTCTTT.

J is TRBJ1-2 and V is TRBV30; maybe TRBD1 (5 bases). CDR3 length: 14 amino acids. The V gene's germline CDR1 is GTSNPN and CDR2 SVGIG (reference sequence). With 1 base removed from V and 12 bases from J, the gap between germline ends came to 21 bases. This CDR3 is CAWSADRFAYRHTF. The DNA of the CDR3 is TGTGCCTGGAGTGCAGACAGATTCGCCTATCGACACACCTTC.

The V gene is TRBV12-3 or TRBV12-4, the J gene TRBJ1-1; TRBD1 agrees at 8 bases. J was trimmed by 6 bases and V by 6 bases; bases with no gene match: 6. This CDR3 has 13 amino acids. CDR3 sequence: CASSWTGIAEAFF. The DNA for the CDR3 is TGTGCCAGCAGCTGGACAGGGATCGCTGAAGCTTTCTTT.

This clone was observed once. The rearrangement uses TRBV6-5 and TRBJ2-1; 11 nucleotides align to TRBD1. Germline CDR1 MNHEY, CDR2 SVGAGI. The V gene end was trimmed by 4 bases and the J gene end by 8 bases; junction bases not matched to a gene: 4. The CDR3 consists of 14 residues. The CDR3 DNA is TGTGCCAGCAGTTCGGACAGGGGGCTCGATGAGCAGTTCTTC. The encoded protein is CASSSDRGLDEQFF.

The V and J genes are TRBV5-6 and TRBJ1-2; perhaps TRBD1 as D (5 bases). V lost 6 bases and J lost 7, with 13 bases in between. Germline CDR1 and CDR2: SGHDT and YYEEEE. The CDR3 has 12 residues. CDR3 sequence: CASTPGGGGYTF. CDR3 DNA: TGTGCCAGCACCCCCGGCGGGGGTGGCTACACCTTC. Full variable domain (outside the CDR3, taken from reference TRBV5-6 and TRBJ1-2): DAGVTQSPTHLIKTRGQQVTLRCSPKSGHDTVSWYQQALGQGPQFIFQYYEEEERQRGNFPDRFSGHQFPNYSSELNVNALLLGDSALYLCASTPGGGGYTFGSGTRLTVV.